This TCR beta chain was found in a study of blood T cell repertoires in COVID-19. Study details: The United States, Italy and Spain were the sources of the acute and convalescent COVID-19 samples. Sample material is recorded as cDNA or gDNA derived from T cells, B-cell-depleted T cells, or PBMCs.

Resolution of symptoms, clearance, or two negative PCRs was present in recovered Cohort 3 donors. This CDR3 has 15 amino acids. Germline lookup yields CDR1 SGHTA and CDR2 FQGNSA. V was clipped by 2 bases and J by 9 bases, with 17 bases between them. This clone was observed a few times. Study processing details: Estimation of nucleated cell counts relied on the amplification of reference gene primers. The table came from immunoSEQ multiplex PCR; TCRdb's copy has only in-frame clones and leaves some out. That table supplies the V and J calls and clone size; D and trimming were determined from the DNA. There are over 200,000 clones in the sample; 80% to 90% occur only once, and 1.5% to 2% lies in the top ten.

The source is a woman in her fifties or sixties who had recovered from COVID-19. The rearrangement joins TRBV7-2 to TRBJ2-1, with D perhaps TRBD2 (6 bases). Sequenced sample: PBMCs or T cells enriched from blood (not recorded which). In DNA, the CDR3 is TGTGCCAGCAGCTTAATGGCGGGAAAGAGGGGTGAGCAGTTCTTC. Protein product: CASSLMAGKRGEQFF.